This T cell receptor beta chain was found in a study of CD8 T cells in ankylosing spondylitis. TCRdb re-called the 5' RACE reads through MiXCR, storing one row per CDR3 protein. The sample yields 380,000 or so distinct CDR3 sequences, approximately 22% seen once. CDR3 length: 14 residues. Trimming removed 4 bases from V and 5 bases from J, with 15 bases in between. Germline V lookup: CDR1 MNHEY, CDR2 SMNVEV (reference sequence). V usage is TRBV27 and J usage is TRBJ2-7; no clear D gene. The receptor's source is a male donor with ankylosing spondylitis or in good health (not recorded which). The sequenced sample consisted of blood, either unsorted or a sorted T cell fraction (not recorded which). This chain's CDR3 is CASSSVGDGNEQYF. The CDR3 DNA follows: TGTGCCAGCAGTTCGGTGGGTGACGGCAACGAGCAGTACTTC.